This T cell receptor (beta chain) was identified during a study of PD-1 blockade in classical Hodgkin lymphoma (dated by TCRdb to about 2020). For the wider study: Nivolumab dosing was 3 mg/kg intravenously every 2 weeks, continuing until either disease progression or unacceptable toxicity. The study used TCR beta sequencing and CyTOF to define a peripheral blood immune signature of response to PD-1 blockade in classical Hodgkin lymphoma.

Comments on this clone: Its antigen is still unknown. No much larger clone is present one base from it, and per-base qualities are unavailable.

Genomic DNA was isolated using the Qiagen DNeasy kit from unsorted PBMCs as well as from negatively selected CD4+ and CD8+ fractions. TCR beta CDR3 regions were subjected to amplification by immunoSEQ multiplex PCR with primers that anneal to V and J segments. Amplification bias was minimized using a synthetic immune receptor repertoire, and residual bias was removed computationally after sequencing. The published analysis was carried out like this. Custom Python scripts were used to quantify repertoire diversity as the Shannon entropy index. The unsorted, CD4+ and CD8+ repertoires were each analyzed separately, with the exception of combined analyses, where CD4+ and CD8+ sequences were merged in silico. A clone was considered expanded if an increase in frequency of at least 2-fold after treatment relative to C1D1 was found, and a pseudocount of 0.5 was applied to clones undetected at baseline. Clones with 0 or 1 copy at C1D1 were classified as singleton clones, and clones with 2 or more copies were classified as non-singleton clones. By matching protein sequences in sorted samples from the same patient, clones expanded in unsorted samples were annotated as CD4+, CD8+ or unknown. Wilcoxon tests were applied to paired samples to test diversity changes from C1D1 to C4D1. TCRdb carries this immuneACCESS record with in-frame sequences only. Its versions omit some clonotypes, under half of them owing to an unresolved V gene in the studies checked, with the rest unexplained. V and J calls and clone size follow that table, whereas D and trimming were derived from the DNA. The sample data list fewer than 95,000 clones, and 83% of these were observed just once. The top ten constitute over 15% of the sample.

On the study overall, not on this receptor specifically: Baseline diversity similar to that of newly diagnosed patients was observed in trial patients achieving complete response, whereas significantly lower diversity was observed in partial responders and progressors. The study covered only a single clinical trial cohort, and the causes of the repertoire differences, possibly disease activity or prior therapy, were still not defined. Baseline TCR diversity was reported to be lower in newly diagnosed patients than in healthy donors and to be lower still in relapsed/refractory patients. A significant rise by C4D1 was seen in CD4+ but not CD8+ TCR diversity (p=0.0027 vs p=0.16), with the rise being most apparent in complete responders (p=0.02). Patients starting nivolumab less than 1 year after ASCT had lower diversity and were excluded from later analyses to avoid confounding by immune reconstitution.

The time point label of this sample denotes: cycle 4 day 1 (C4D1), after about 6 weeks of nivolumab. Every trial patient had relapsed following autologous stem cell transplantation, and prior brentuximab vedotin exposure was what differed among cohorts A, B and C. The trial cohort was composed of about 60 patients with relapsed/refractory classical Hodgkin lymphoma, for whom complete response, partial response or progressive disease was recorded as best overall response. Single-agent nivolumab was administered to trial patients in the multi-cohort phase II CheckMate 205 trial. An independent review committee assessed best overall response using the 2007 International Working Group response criteria. PBMCs from the trial were collected at three points: immediately before nivolumab initiation (C1D1), and during therapy at cycle 2 day 1 and cycle 4 day 1. Peripheral blood was collected in 8 mL Vacutainer Cell Preparation Tubes, from which PBMCs were isolated by centrifugation and then cryopreserved.

This sequence originates from a human donor with classical Hodgkin lymphoma. This specimen was peripheral blood mononuclear cells (PBMCs), taken before the fourth cycle of nivolumab.

Here the CDR3 is given as CASSRREVSETQYF. The nucleotide sequence reads as follows: TGTGCCAGCAGCAGACGGGAGGTCTCAGAGACCCAGTACTTC. This sequence uses TRBV7-8 and TRBJ2-5; TRBD2 matches 7 bases in the middle. CDR1 and CDR2 (SGHVS, FQNEAQ) derive from the germline V gene. Measured from the cysteine to the phenylalanine, the CDR3 is 14 residues long. Kept here is only the CDR3 DNA, which spans 42 bases and is read in frame from base 1. V is cut back by 5 bases and J by 4 bases, with 7 bases in the junction unmatched. Here the CDR3 is joined to the reference TRBV7-8 and TRBJ2-5 genes, and the full variable domain is: GAGVSQSPRYKVAKRGQDVALRCDPISGHVSLFWYQQALGQGPEFLTYFQNEAQLDKSGLPSDRFFAERPEGSVSTLKIQRTQQEDSAVYLCASSRREVSETQYFGPGTRLLVL.